The 14 T cell receptor beta chains reported below all come from one sample, sequenced in a study of human T cells and chemical hapten exposure (dated by TCRdb to the early 2020s). Libraries came from RACE. The sample was run on a NextSeq 500. The raw public data were reprocessed by TCRdb itself: fastp quality trimming at Q25, MiXCR clonotype calling, in-frame beta chains only. CDR3 protein duplicates are merged, each entry listing the most common genes and DNA. This sample comprises 65,000 to 80,000 distinct CDR3 sequences, 9% to 12% of them detected only once. Around 1.5% of the sample rests with the top ten. The time point tag for this specimen amounts to: patch test 1, 2 weeks after DPC sensitization. What this sample's treatment or condition label stands for: therapeutic diphenylcyclopropenone sensitization with weekly scalp DPC. The sample was whole blood, taken in connection with sensitization to the hapten diphenylcyclopropenone (DPC). All receptors come from a woman aged 50 to 60 with alopecia areata. Some clones in this sample may be carry-over from other donors' samples.

In its sample, this clonotype was seen a few times. The V and J genes are TRBV18 and TRBJ1-4; D unresolved. Germline V gene lookup returns CDR1 KGHSH and CDR2 LQKENI. Trimming stripped 2 bases from V and 4 bases from J, with 11 bases between. This CDR3 region has 15 residues. The CDR3 DNA follows: TGTGCCAGCTCACCAGGGAAGGACCGTAATGAAAAACTGTTTTTT. Its protein product is CASSPGKDRNEKLFF.

This clonotype was seen a few times. The gene calls are TRBV21-1 and TRBJ2-1; the table names TRBD2, a call not compared with the DNA. TRBV21-1 constitutes a pseudogene. This CDR3 comprises 15 residues. The DNA for the CDR3 is TGTGCCAGCAGCAATACTGGACTAGAGTCCAATGAGCAGTTCTTC. Translated, it gives CASSNTGLESNEQFF.

V is TRBV7-2 and J is TRBJ1-2; 11 positions match TRBD1. Trimming cost V 5 bases and J 2 bases; bases outside gene matches: 1. This CDR3 contains 14 residues. Germline CDR1 is SGHTA and CDR2 is FQGNSA. The CDR3, as DNA: TGTGCCAGCAGCCGGGACAGGGGGAACTATGGCTACACCTTC. Its protein is CASSRDRGNYGYTF.

The chain recombines TRBV27 with TRBJ2-1; D might be TRBD2 (5 bases). Germline V gives CDR1 MNHEY, CDR2 SMNVEV (reference sequence). The CDR3 loop spans 16 amino acids. V lost 0 bases, J lost 7 bases, and 16 bases lay in between. The CDR3 DNA reads TGTGCCAGCAGTTTATCCTTTCGGGAAACGAGAAATGAGCAGTTCTTC. Encoded protein: CASSLSFRETRNEQFF.

This clonotype turned up a few times. This chain uses TRBV24-1 with TRBJ2-7, with unresolved D. The CDR3 loop spans 13 amino acids. Germline loops: CDR1 KGHDR, CDR2 SFDVKD. V lost 2 bases to trimming and J lost 6 bases, with 10 bases between them. DNA for the CDR3: TGTGCCACCAGTGATTCAAAACTTTCCGAGCAGTACTTC. It encodes CATSDSKLSEQYF.

The J gene is TRBJ2-7, the V gene TRBV18; TRBD1 is a possible D gene (6 bases). CDR3 length equals 16 residues. In germline, CDR1 is KGHSH, CDR2 LQKENI. V gave up 3 bases and J gave up 2 bases, with 17 bases separating them. The DNA of the CDR3 is TGTGCCAGCTCACCGAGGACAGCCATTTCCCCCTACGAGCAGTACTTC. Residues: CASSPRTAISPYEQYF.

This clonotype was counted a few times. The gene calls are TRBV21-1 and TRBJ2-3; the table's D call, TRBD2, was not checked against the DNA. TRBV21-1 is a pseudogene locus. The CDR3 sequence is 17 residues long. CDR3 sequence: CASSKEDLAGGKDTQYF. DNA for the CDR3: TGTGCCAGCAGCAAAGAGGACCTAGCGGGAGGTAAAGATACGCAGTATTTT.

V gene TRBV10-3 combines with J gene TRBJ2-7, with 8 bases identical to TRBD1. V gave up 6 bases and J gave up 3 bases; unmatched junction bases: 4. This CDR3 is 13 amino acids long. CDR1 ENHRY and CDR2 SYGVKD come from the germline V gene. CDR3 residues: CAISPDRGYEQYF. Written as DNA, the CDR3 is TGTGCCATCAGCCCCGACAGGGGCTACGAGCAGTACTTC.

In this sample, this clonotype turned up many times. The chain employs TRBV20-1 and TRBJ2-2, with 8 bases lining up with TRBD1. V shed 5 bases, J shed 7 bases, and the junction held 6 bases outside the gene matches. The CDR3 contains 13 residues. Germline CDR1 and CDR2: DFQATT and SNEGSKA (reference sequence). CDR3 region: CSAEDREGGELFF. CDR3 coding DNA: TGCAGTGCTGAGGACAGGGAAGGCGGGGAGCTGTTTTTT.

This clonotype was counted ten times or more. The V gene is TRBV28, the J gene TRBJ1-3; 8 positions match TRBD1. The V gene's germline CDR1 is MDHEN and CDR2 SYDVKM. Unmatched junction bases numbered 4, after V lost 3 bases and J lost 3 bases. This CDR3 comprises 15 residues. The CDR3 region has the DNA TGTGCCAGCAGTTTCCAGGGGGCGAATGGAAACACCATATATTTT. It specifies CASSFQGANGNTIYF.

The sample holds many counts of this clonotype. This chain connects TRBV10-1 to TRBJ1-1, with D uncertain. The germline CDR1 and CDR2 sequences are WNHNN and SYGVQD (reference sequence). The CDR3 length is 14 residues. The ends were cut back, 6 bases at V and 4 bases at J, with 15 bases in the middle. The CDR3 DNA reads TGCGCCAGCAGGCCCGGCTCTCGTCCCACTGAAGCTTTCTTT. Translation: CASRPGSRPTEAFF.

This clonotype has a count of ten or more. V usage is TRBV12-3 or TRBV12-4 and J usage is TRBJ1-1, with D unresolved. Deletions cut 3 bases from V and 0 bases from J, with 2 bases between. This CDR3 has 12 residues. In nucleotides, the CDR3 is TGTGCCAGCAGTTTTATGAACACTGAAGCTTTCTTT. Translation gives CASSFMNTEAFF.

This chain joins TRBV5-1 and TRBJ2-7, with 8 bases identical to TRBD2. CDR1 and CDR2 from the germline V gene are SGHRS and YFSETQ. Losses at the gene ends were 7 bases for V and 5 bases for J; bases not matched to a gene: 8. CDR3 length: 13 amino acids. CDR3 bases: TGCGCCAGCTCAAGCGGGAGTACCGACGAGCAGTACTTC. This gives the protein CASSSGSTDEQYF.

This clonotype was observed at least ten times. The chain links TRBV28 to TRBJ2-7, with D hard to call. Germline loops: CDR1 MDHEN, CDR2 SYDVKM. The V and J ends lost 4 bases and 3 bases respectively, with 4 bases between them. The CDR3 has 11 amino acids. CDR3 sequence (DNA): TGTGCCAGCAGTTACCTCTACGAGCAGTACTTC. Protein sequence: CASSYLYEQYF. The complete variable domain, with remaining parts taken from reference TRBV28 and TRBJ2-7, reads DVKVTQSSRYLVKRTGEKVFLECVQDMDHENMFWYRQDPGLGLRLIYFSYDVKMKEKGDIPEGYSVSREKKERFSLILESASTNQTSMYLCASSYLYEQYFGPGTRLTVT.